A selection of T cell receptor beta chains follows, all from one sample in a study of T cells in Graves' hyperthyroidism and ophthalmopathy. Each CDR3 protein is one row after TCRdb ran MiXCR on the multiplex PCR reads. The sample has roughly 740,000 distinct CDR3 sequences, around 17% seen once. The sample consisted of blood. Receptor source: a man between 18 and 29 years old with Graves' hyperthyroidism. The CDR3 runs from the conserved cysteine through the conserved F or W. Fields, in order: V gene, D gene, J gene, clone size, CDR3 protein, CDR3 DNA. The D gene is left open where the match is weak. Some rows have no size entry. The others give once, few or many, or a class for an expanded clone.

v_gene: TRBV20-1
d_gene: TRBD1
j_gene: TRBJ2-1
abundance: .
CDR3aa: CSARGWGQAHNEQFF
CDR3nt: TGCAGTGCTAGAGGATGGGGACAGGCCCACAATGAGCAGTTCTTC

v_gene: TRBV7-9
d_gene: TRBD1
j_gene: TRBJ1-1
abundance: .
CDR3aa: CASSSRPDRGRTTEAFF
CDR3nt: TGTGCCAGCAGCTCCCGACCCGACAGGGGGCGTACCACTGAAGCTTTCTTT

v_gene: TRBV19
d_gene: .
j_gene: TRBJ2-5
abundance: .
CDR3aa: CASAPTDQETQYF
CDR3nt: TGTGCCAGTGCCCCGACTGATCAAGAGACCCAGTACTTC

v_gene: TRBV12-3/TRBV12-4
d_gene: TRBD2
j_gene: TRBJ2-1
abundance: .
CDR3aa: CASSLGLAGDYNEQFF
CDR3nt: TGTGCCAGCAGTCTTGGACTAGCGGGAGACTACAATGAGCAGTTCTTC

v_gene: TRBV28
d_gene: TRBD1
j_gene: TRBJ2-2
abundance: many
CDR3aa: CASSPGGRSGELFF
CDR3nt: TGTGCCAGCAGTCCAGGGGGAAGGTCCGGGGAGCTGTTTTTT

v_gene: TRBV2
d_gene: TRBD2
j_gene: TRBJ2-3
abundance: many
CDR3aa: CASKKRGGTDTQYF
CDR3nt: TGTGCCAGCAAAAAGCGGGGGGGCACAGATACGCAGTATTTT

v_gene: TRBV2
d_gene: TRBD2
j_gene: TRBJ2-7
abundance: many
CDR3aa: CASSEGLAGGYEQYF
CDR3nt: TGTGCCAGCAGTGAGGGCCTAGCGGGAGGCTACGAGCAGTACTTC

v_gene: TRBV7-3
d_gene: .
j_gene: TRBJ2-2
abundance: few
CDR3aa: CASSAYRGGSGELFF
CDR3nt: TGTGCCAGCAGCGCCTACAGGGGGGGATCCGGGGAGCTGTTTTTT

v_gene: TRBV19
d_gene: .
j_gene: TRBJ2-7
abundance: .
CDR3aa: CASSIVGAISYEQYF
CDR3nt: TGTGCCAGTAGTATAGTGGGGGCCATCTCCTACGAGCAGTACTTC

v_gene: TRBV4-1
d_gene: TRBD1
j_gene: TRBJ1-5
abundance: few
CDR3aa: CASSQDGQGRYQPQHF
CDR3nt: TGCGCCAGCAGCCAAGATGGACAGGGAAGGTATCAGCCCCAGCATTTT

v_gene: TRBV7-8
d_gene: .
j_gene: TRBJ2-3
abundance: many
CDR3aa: CASSSRESTDTQYF
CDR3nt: TGTGCCAGCAGCTCCCGGGAGAGCACAGATACGCAGTATTTT

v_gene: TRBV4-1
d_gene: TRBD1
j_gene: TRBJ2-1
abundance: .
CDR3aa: CASSQGSGGEQFF
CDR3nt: TGCGCCAGCAGCCAAGGGTCAGGGGGTGAGCAGTTCTTC

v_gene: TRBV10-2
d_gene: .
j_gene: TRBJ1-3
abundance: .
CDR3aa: CASSEGRGRGNTIYF
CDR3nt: TGCGCCAGCAGTGAAGGAAGGGGAAGGGGAAACACCATATATTTT

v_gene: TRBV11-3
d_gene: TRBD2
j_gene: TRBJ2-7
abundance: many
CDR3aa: CASSREGYEQYF
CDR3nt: TGTGCCAGCAGCCGGGAGGGGTACGAGCAGTACTTC

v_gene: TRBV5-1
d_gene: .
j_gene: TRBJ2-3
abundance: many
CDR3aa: CASRRGGTDTQYF
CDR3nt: TGCGCCAGCAGACGAGGGGGCACAGATACGCAGTATTTT

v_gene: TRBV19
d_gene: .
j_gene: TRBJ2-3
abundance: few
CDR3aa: CASRTNRGTDTQYF
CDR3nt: TGTGCCAGTAGAACCAACCGGGGCACAGATACGCAGTATTTT

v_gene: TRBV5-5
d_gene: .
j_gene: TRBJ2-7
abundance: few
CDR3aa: CASSLEGVREQYF
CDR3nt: TGTGCCAGCAGCTTGGAGGGCGTCCGGGAGCAGTACTTC

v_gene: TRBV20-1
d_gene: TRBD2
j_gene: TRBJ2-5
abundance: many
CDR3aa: CSASAGTGLAGVEETQYF
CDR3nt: TGCAGTGCTAGCGCCGGTACCGGACTAGCGGGCGTTGAAGAGACCCAGTACTTC

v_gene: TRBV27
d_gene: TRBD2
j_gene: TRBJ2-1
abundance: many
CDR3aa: CASSLLGLAGGLDEQFF
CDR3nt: TGTGCCAGCAGTTTACTCGGACTAGCGGGAGGGCTTGATGAGCAGTTCTTC

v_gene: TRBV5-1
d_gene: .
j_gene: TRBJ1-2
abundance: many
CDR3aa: CASSLQGGYGYTF
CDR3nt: TGCGCCAGCAGCTTGCAGGGCGGCTATGGCTACACCTTC

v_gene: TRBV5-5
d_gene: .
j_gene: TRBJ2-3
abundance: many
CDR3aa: CASSQGTGADTQYF
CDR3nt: TGTGCCAGCAGCCAGGGAACAGGAGCAGATACGCAGTATTTT

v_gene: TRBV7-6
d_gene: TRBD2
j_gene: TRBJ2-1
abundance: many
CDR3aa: CASSLDRSSGRAKRKFF
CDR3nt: TGTGCCAGCAGCTTAGATAGGTCTAGCGGGAGGGCCAAGCGGAAGTTCTTC

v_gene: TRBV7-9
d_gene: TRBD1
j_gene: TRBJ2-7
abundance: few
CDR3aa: CASSPRQGALVYEQYF
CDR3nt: TGTGCCAGCAGCCCACGACAGGGGGCATTAGTGTACGAGCAGTACTTC

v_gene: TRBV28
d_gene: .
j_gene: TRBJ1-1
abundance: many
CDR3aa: CASSPTHRTRAFF
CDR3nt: TGTGCCAGCAGTCCCACCCACCGAACGCGGGCTTTCTTT

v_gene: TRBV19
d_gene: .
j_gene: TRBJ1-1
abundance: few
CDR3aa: CASVMNTEAFF
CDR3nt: TGTGCCAGCGTAATGAACACTGAAGCTTTCTTT

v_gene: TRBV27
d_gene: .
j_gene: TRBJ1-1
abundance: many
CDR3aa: CASSLFLGTLEGAFF
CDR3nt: TGTGCCAGCAGTTTATTCTTGGGGACACTTGAGGGAGCTTTCTTT

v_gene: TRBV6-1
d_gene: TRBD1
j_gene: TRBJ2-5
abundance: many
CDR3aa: CASRKTGLETQYF
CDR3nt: TGTGCCAGCAGGAAGACAGGGCTGGAGACCCAGTACTTC

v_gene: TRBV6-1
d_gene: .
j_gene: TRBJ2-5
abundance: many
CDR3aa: CASKFEKTQYF
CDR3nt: TGTGCCAGCAAATTCGAAAAGACCCAGTACTTC

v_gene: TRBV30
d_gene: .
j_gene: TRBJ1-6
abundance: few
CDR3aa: CAWSAIPGLSPLHF
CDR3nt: TGTGCCTGGAGTGCCATCCCGGGGTTGTCACCCCTCCACTTT

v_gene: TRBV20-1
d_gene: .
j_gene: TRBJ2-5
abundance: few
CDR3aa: CSVTKLVPMGETQYF
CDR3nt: TGCAGTGTTACAAAACTAGTCCCGATGGGTGAGACCCAGTACTTC

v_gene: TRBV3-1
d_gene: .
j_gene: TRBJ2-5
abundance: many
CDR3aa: CASSQDHLAASSMEETQYF
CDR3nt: TGTGCCAGCAGCCAAGATCACCTAGCTGCTAGTAGTATGGAAGAGACCCAGTACTTC

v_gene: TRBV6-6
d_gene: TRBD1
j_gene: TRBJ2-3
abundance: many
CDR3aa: CASSYHRGLSTDTQYF
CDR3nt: TGTGCCAGCAGTTACCACAGGGGGCTTAGCACAGATACGCAGTATTTT

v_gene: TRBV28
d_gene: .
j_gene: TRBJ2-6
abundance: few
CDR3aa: CASTGWGESSGANVLTF
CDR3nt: TGTGCCAGCACCGGTTGGGGGGAAAGCTCTGGGGCCAACGTCCTGACTTTC

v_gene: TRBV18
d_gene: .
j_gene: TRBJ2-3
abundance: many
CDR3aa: CASSLVRGDTQYF
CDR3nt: TGTGCCAGCTCACTCGTCAGGGGAGATACGCAGTATTTT

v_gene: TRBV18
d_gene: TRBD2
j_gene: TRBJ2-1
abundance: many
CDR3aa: CASSPPGLALYNEQFF
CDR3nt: TGTGCCAGCTCTCCCCCCGGACTAGCGCTCTACAATGAGCAGTTCTTC

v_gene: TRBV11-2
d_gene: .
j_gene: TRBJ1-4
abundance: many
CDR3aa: CASSLESGATNEKLFF
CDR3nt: TGTGCCAGCAGCTTAGAGTCGGGGGCAACTAATGAAAAACTGTTTTTT

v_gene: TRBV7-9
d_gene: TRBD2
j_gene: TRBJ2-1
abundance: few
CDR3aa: CASSPKGTSGNVDEQFF
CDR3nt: TGTGCCAGCAGCCCCAAAGGGACTAGCGGGAACGTGGATGAGCAGTTCTTC

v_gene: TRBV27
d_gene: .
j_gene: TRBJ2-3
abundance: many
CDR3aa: CASRLIGRAGASTDTQYF
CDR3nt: TGTGCCAGCAGACTTATTGGGCGAGCAGGGGCTAGCACAGATACGCAGTATTTT

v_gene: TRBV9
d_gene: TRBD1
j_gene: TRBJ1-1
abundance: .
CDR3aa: CASSVGDSRKAFF
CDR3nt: TGTGCCAGCAGCGTAGGGGACAGCCGGAAAGCTTTCTTT

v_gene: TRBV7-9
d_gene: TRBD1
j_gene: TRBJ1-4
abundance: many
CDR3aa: CASTTAGQGNEKLFF
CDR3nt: TGTGCCAGCACTACTGCGGGACAGGGAAATGAAAAACTGTTTTTT

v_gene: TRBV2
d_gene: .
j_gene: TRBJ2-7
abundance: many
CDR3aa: CAGGGGTYEQYF
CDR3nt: TGTGCCGGGGGGGGCGGAACCTACGAGCAGTACTTC

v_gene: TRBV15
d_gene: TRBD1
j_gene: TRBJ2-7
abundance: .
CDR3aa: CATSRLPGQGYEQYF
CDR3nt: TGTGCCACCAGCAGACTTCCGGGACAGGGCTACGAGCAGTACTTC

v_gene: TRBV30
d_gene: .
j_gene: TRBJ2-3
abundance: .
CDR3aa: CAWSFSDTQYF
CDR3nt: TGTGCCTGGAGTTTCTCAGATACGCAGTATTTT

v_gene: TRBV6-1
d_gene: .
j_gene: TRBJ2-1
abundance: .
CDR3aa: CASSRTGGPVNEQFF
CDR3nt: TGTGCCAGCAGTAGAACTGGAGGGCCGGTAAATGAGCAGTTCTTC

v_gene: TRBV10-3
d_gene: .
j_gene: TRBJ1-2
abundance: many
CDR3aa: CAIRAIVLANYGYTF
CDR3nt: TGTGCCATCAGAGCCATAGTCCTGGCCAACTATGGCTACACCTTC

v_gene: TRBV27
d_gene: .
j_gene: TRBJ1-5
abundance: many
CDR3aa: CASGAGIQPQHF
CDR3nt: TGTGCCAGCGGGGCCGGGATTCAGCCCCAGCATTTT

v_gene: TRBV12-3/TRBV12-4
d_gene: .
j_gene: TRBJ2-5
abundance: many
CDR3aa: CASSSGFSETQYF
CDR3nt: TGTGCCAGCAGTTCCGGTTTTTCGGAGACCCAGTACTTC

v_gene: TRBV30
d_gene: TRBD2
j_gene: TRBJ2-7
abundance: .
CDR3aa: CAWSVHSGLAGRYEQYF
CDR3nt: TGTGCCTGGAGTGTACATTCGGGACTAGCGGGAAGATACGAGCAGTACTTC

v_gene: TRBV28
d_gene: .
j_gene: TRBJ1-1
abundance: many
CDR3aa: CASRGDTKNTEAFF
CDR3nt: TGTGCCAGCAGGGGGGACACCAAGAACACTGAAGCTTTCTTT

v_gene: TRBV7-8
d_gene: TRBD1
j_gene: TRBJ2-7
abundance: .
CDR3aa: CASSLLPSGTASYEQYF
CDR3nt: TGTGCCAGCAGCTTACTACCTTCCGGGACAGCCTCCTACGAGCAGTACTTC

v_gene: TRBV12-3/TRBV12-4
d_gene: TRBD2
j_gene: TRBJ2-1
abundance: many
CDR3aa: CASSLVSGGNEQFF
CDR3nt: TGTGCCAGCAGTTTAGTGTCGGGAGGCAATGAGCAGTTCTTC

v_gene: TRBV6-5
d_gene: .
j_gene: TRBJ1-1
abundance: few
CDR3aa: CASSYGRSTNTEAFF
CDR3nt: TGTGCCAGCAGTTACGGGAGAAGCACGAACACTGAAGCTTTCTTT

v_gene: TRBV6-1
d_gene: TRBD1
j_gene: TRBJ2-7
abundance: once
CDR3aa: CASSPWAGGSYEQYF
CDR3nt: TGTGCCAGCAGCCCCTGGGCAGGGGGTTCCTACGAGCAGTACTTC

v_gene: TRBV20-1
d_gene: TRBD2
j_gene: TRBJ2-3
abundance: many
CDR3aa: CSARGGLAGGTDTQYF
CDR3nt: TGCAGTGCTAGAGGGGGACTAGCGGGAGGCACAGATACGCAGTATTTT

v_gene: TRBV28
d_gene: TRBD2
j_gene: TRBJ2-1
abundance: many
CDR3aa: CASSSRKRGGNEQFF
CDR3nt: TGTGCCAGCAGTTCCCGCAAGCGGGGAGGGAATGAGCAGTTCTTC